These 28 T cell receptor beta chains came from one sample sequenced in a study of T-cell reconstitution after alpha-beta-depleted transplantation in children. Unique molecular identifiers were incorporated into the prepared TCRbeta library. One entry per CDR3 protein, called by TCRdb with MiXCR from the PCR reads. The table has 800,000 to 1,000,000 distinct CDR3 sequences, 25% to 35% seen once. The material was PBMCs, mostly from graft donor cells, obtained 360 days after TCRalphabeta/CD19-depleted stem cell transplant. These receptor sequences come from a boy under two years old who had a stem cell transplant for SCID, so the T cells may come from the graft donor.

This clonotype has only a few counts. The chain joins TRBV9 to TRBJ1-6; D remains unclear. Trimming pared 5 bases from V and 8 bases from J, leaving 14 bases between. CDR1 SGDLS and CDR2 YYNGEE come from the germline V gene. This CDR3 has 14 residues. The CDR3 nucleotides read TGTGCCAGCAGTCGCTGGGCCACGGATTCACCCCTCCACTTT. Encoded protein: CASSRWATDSPLHF.

The gene calls are TRBV12-3 or TRBV12-4 and TRBJ2-7, with 7 bases lining up with TRBD1. CDR3 length: 14 amino acids. J was trimmed by 3 bases and V by 7 bases; bases with no gene match: 9. The CDR3 DNA reads as TGTGCCAGCAATCGGGACAGTAATAACTACGAGCAGTACTTC. It translates to CASNRDSNNYEQYF.

The chain uses TRBV10-3 and TRBJ1-5, with a tentative D call TRBD1 (5 bases). Germline V gene data show CDR1 as ENHRY and CDR2 as SYGVKD. The CDR3 is 15 amino acids. The V end lost 1 base, the J end lost 4 bases, and 11 bases lay between the germline ends. CDR3: CAISEWGVTNQPQHF. As DNA, the CDR3 is TGTGCCATCAGTGAGTGGGGGGTGACTAATCAGCCCCAGCATTTT.

V and J are TRBV4-2 and TRBJ1-1, with no clear D. CDR3 length equals 15 residues. V lost 1 base and J 4 bases, leaving 13 bases between the germline ends. Germline values: CDR1 LGHNA, CDR2 YNFKEQ. The CDR3 here is CASSQGRPQSTEAFF. In DNA, the CDR3 is TGTGCCAGCAGCCAAGGACGCCCCCAGTCCACTGAAGCTTTCTTT.

This clonotype turned up a few times. The chain links TRBV12-3 or TRBV12-4 to TRBJ2-2, with D hard to call. The CDR3 loop spans 15 amino acids. V was pared by 8 bases and J by 4 bases, with 17 bases between. The CDR3 is CASSSGSVSTGELFF. CDR3 coding DNA: TGTGCCAGCTCCTCCGGGTCAGTGTCCACCGGGGAGCTGTTTTTT.

The chain recombines TRBV12-3 or TRBV12-4 with TRBJ2-5, with 7 bases identical to TRBD2. The CDR3 runs 17 residues. V gave up 3 bases and J gave up 0 bases; unmatched junction bases: 10. CDR3 sequence reads: CASSLSGRTRYQETQYF. The CDR3 DNA reads TGTGCCAGCAGTTTGTCCGGGAGGACGCGATACCAAGAGACCCAGTACTTC.

This clonotype was recorded a few times. V is TRBV9 and J is TRBJ2-1; 8 bases agree with TRBD2. The CDR3 is made up of 15 amino acids. The trim removed 1 base at V and 8 bases at J, leaving 8 bases unmatched. Germline-derived CDR1 and CDR2 are SGDLS and YYNGEE. The CDR3 region has the DNA TGTGCCAGCAGCGTATTGGGGACTAGTTTCCATGAGCAGTTCTTC. It yields the protein CASSVLGTSFHEQFF.

This clonotype was counted a few times. This chain uses TRBV18 with TRBJ2-1, with D perhaps TRBD1 (5 bases). CDR1 KGHSH and CDR2 LQKENI come from the germline V gene. The germline V and J ends were trimmed by 6 bases and 6 bases, with 18 bases remaining between them. CDR3 length: 15 residues. The CDR3 DNA reads as TGTGCCAGCTCCCACATGAAGGGGCTTGGCAATGAGCAGTTCTTC. Its translation: CASSHMKGLGNEQFF.

The sample holds a few counts of this clonotype. The chain couples TRBV9 to TRBJ2-7; a weak D match, TRBD1 (5 bases). CDR3 length equals 15 residues. The germline V gene has CDR1 SGDLS and CDR2 YYNGEE. The germline V and J ends were trimmed by 4 bases and 4 bases, with 18 bases remaining between them. CDR3 residues: CASSTHAQAGYEQYF. CDR3 DNA sequence: TGTGCCAGCAGCACCCACGCACAGGCCGGATACGAGCAGTACTTC.

This clonotype turned up a few times. The genes are TRBV12-3 or TRBV12-4 and TRBJ2-5; tentatively, D is TRBD1 (7 bases). V was clipped by 3 bases and J by 5 bases, with 25 bases between them. The CDR3 covers 18 residues. The DNA for the CDR3 is TGTGCCAGCAGTTTGTCGGGGAGGACAGGCGGAATATGGGAGACCCAGTACTTC. Protein sequence: CASSLSGRTGGIWETQYF.

The rearrangement links TRBV12-3 or TRBV12-4 to TRBJ2-5; D may be TRBD1 or TRBD2 (5 bases each). There are 15 residues in the CDR3. The V gene lost 6 bases and the J gene lost 4 bases, with 18 bases spanning the gap. CDR3 in DNA: TGTGCCAGCAGCCTTCTTTGGACGGGACGAGAGACCCAGTACTTC. Translated: CASSLLWTGRETQYF.

This rearrangement joins TRBV5-1 to TRBJ2-5, with 13 bases aligning to TRBD2. Trimming cost V 3 bases and J 5 bases; bases outside gene matches: 13. This CDR3 is built from 18 residues. The germline V gene encodes CDR1 SGHRS and CDR2 YFSETQ. CDR3 nucleotides: TGCGCCAGCAGCTACGGACTAGCGGGGGCAATTGGTCGGGAGACCCAGTACTTC. Its protein product is CASSYGLAGAIGRETQYF.

The chain is built from TRBV29-1 and TRBJ2-1, with TRBD2 as a possible D gene (5 bases). V dropped 8 bases and J dropped 8 bases, with 19 bases sitting between them. The CDR3 covers 13 residues. The V gene's germline CDR1 is SQVTM and CDR2 ANQGSEA. The CDR3, as DNA: TGCAGCTGGAGGACGACCACGGTCCATGAGCAGTTCTTC. Amino acids: CSWRTTTVHEQFF.

The chain combines TRBV5-1 with TRBJ2-1; 11 positions agree with TRBD1. The CDR3 totals 15 residues. The junction had 10 bases not matched to a gene; V was cut back by 7 bases and J by 7 bases. The V gene's germline CDR1 is SGHRS and CDR2 YFSETQ. The CDR3 sequence: CASADRDRGFNEQFF. The CDR3 nucleotides are TGCGCCAGCGCAGACCGGGACAGGGGGTTTAATGAGCAGTTCTTC.

This clonotype was picked up a small number of times. The V and J genes are TRBV20-1 and TRBJ2-5, with a tentative D call TRBD1 (5 bases). CDR3 length equals 14 residues. Per the germline V gene, CDR1 is DFQATT and CDR2 is SNEGSKA (reference sequence). Trimming pared 3 bases from V and 3 bases from J, leaving 14 bases between. CDR3 protein: CSARGPGQKETQYF. CDR3 in DNA: TGCAGTGCTAGGGGGCCCGGGCAGAAAGAGACCCAGTACTTC.

This clonotype was seen only a few times. The rearrangement links TRBV29-1 to TRBJ1-1, with 7 bases that match TRBD1. V was clipped by 6 bases and J by 0 bases; unmatched bases: 7. The CDR3 runs to 14 residues. The germline gives CDR1 SQVTM, CDR2 ANQGSEA. CDR3 in amino acids: CSVDDQGVNTEAFF. CDR3 DNA sequence: TGCAGCGTGGACGATCAGGGGGTGAACACTGAAGCTTTCTTT. The full variable domain, in which reference TRBV29-1 and TRBJ1-1 provide the parts outside the CDR3, is SAVISQKPSRDICQRGTSLTIQCQVDSQVTMMFWYRQQPGQSLTLIATANQGSEATYESGFVIDKFPISRPNLTFSTLTVSNMSPEDSSIYLCSVDDQGVNTEAFFGQGTRLTVV.

CDR3 coding DNA: TGTGCCAGCAGCCCCTCGGGGGCAGGGGCGATCTCTGGGGCCAACGTCCTGACTTTC. It codes for CASSPSGAGAISGANVLTF. The V gene is TRBV7-3, the J gene TRBJ2-6; D could derive from TRBD1 or TRBD2 (6 bases each). The CDR3 runs to 19 residues. Germline CDR1 is SGHTA and CDR2 is FQGTGA. Trimming cost V 5 bases and J 0 bases, with 20 bases left between them.

The chain uses TRBV20-1 and TRBJ1-3; 11 positions agree with TRBD1. This CDR3 has 13 residues. V was clipped by 6 bases and J by 10 bases; unmatched bases: 8. Germline loops: CDR1 DFQATT, CDR2 SNEGSKA (reference sequence). The CDR3 reads CSAFGQGALTIYF. The CDR3 bases are TGCAGTGCCTTCGGACAGGGGGCATTGACCATATATTTT.

This clonotype was recorded at least ten times. Germline and junction disagree at one end, which may indicate a read error. The CDR3 DNA follows: TGTGCCAGCAGCTTAGGGGGGGCGCGAGAGACCCAGTACTTC. Residues: CASSLGGARETQYF. The rearrangement joins TRBV5-1 to TRBJ2-5, with D possibly TRBD2 on 7 matching bases. The length of the CDR3 is 14 residues. Germline loops: CDR1 SGHRS, CDR2 YFSETQ. Full variable domain (remainder filled in from reference TRBV5-1 and TRBJ2-5): KAGVTQTPRYLIKTRGQQVTLSCSPISGHRSVSWYQQTPGQGLQFLFEYFSETQRNKGNFPGRFSGRQFSNSRSEMNVSTLELGDSALYLCASSLGGARETQYFGPGTRLLVL.

The sample holds a few counts of this clonotype. V gene TRBV7-9 combines with J gene TRBJ2-7; no firm D call. The CDR3 length is 15 residues. In germline, CDR1 is SEHNR, CDR2 FQNEAQ (reference sequence). Trimming took off 0 bases at V and 0 bases at J, with 9 bases between the two ends. Written as DNA, the CDR3 is TGTGCCAGCAGCTTAGCGGGGAAAACCTCCTACGAGCAGTACTTC. Translated: CASSLAGKTSYEQYF.

The V and J genes are TRBV27 and TRBJ2-1; 7 bases line up with TRBD2. Per the germline V gene, CDR1 is MNHEY and CDR2 is SMNVEV (reference sequence). J gave up 5 bases and V 6 bases, and 10 bases lay outside the gene matches. This CDR3 is 15 amino acids long. CDR3 nucleotide sequence: TGTGCCAGCAGCCCCCCCCGGCTAGCGGACAATGAGCAGTTCTTC. Protein product: CASSPPRLADNEQFF.

The gene calls are TRBV12-3 or TRBV12-4 and TRBJ2-3; TRBD2 might be the D (5 bases). The V end lost 5 bases, the J end lost 3 bases, and 18 bases lay between the germline ends. The CDR3 has 16 amino acids. CDR3 sequence: CASSPGSSTGTDTQYF. Written as DNA, the CDR3 is TGTGCCAGCAGTCCTGGGTCCTCAACGGGGACAGATACGCAGTATTTT.

This clonotype came up many times. The J gene is TRBJ2-3, the V gene TRBV24-1; D is uncertain. There are 11 residues in the CDR3. The V gene lost 10 bases and the J gene lost 6 bases, with 10 bases spanning the gap. Germline CDR1 reads KGHDR; CDR2 reads SFDVKD. The CDR3 here is CATRVGDTQYF. The CDR3 region has the DNA TGTGCCACGAGAGTAGGGGATACGCAGTATTTT.

The chain combines TRBV12-3 or TRBV12-4 with TRBJ1-2; TRBD1 agrees at 7 bases. V shed 4 bases and J 12 bases; nucleotides not matched to a gene: 14. The CDR3 runs 14 residues. The CDR3 spells CASSSRGLGVLDTF. The CDR3 nucleotides are TGTGCCAGCAGTTCGAGGGGGCTTGGGGTTCTTGACACCTTC.

The sample holds many counts of this clonotype. Written as DNA, the CDR3 is TGCAGTGCTGAACAAGGAGAAGTCACCACAGATACGCAGTATTTT. Residues: CSAEQGEVTTDTQYF. This chain uses TRBV20-1 with TRBJ2-3; D gene ambiguous. Trimming removed 5 bases at V and 2 bases at J, with 17 bases between. Germline V CDR1 and CDR2: DFQATT, SNEGSKA (reference sequence). The CDR3 contains 15 residues.

This chain connects TRBV7-3 to TRBJ1-1; D perhaps matches TRBD1 (5 bases). CDR3 length: 13 amino acids. Deletions cut 2 bases from V and 7 bases from J, with 11 bases between. Germline V gene data show CDR1 as SGHTA and CDR2 as FQGTGA. As DNA, the CDR3 is TGTGCCAGCAGCTTAGGTGAAGGGGTTGAAGCTTTCTTT. This gives the protein CASSLGEGVEAFF.

This clonotype was recorded at least ten times. The chain is built from TRBV12-3 or TRBV12-4 and TRBJ2-1, with D uncertain. This CDR3 has 12 residues. Trimming took 1 base from V and 6 from J, leaving 4 bases between them. The DNA for the CDR3 is TGTGCCAGCAGTTTAGGGCGCAATGAGCAGTTCTTC. This encodes CASSLGRNEQFF.

The chain links TRBV5-6 to TRBJ2-4, with TRBD1 identical over 8 bases. The CDR3 runs 15 residues. J lost 6 bases, V lost 4 bases, and 9 bases had no gene match. Germline CDR1 is SGHDT and CDR2 is YYEEEE. CDR3 protein: CASSSNRDRTNIQYF. The CDR3 DNA reads TGTGCCAGCAGCAGCAACCGGGACAGGACAAACATTCAGTACTTC.